This record concerns one T cell receptor beta chain sequence. No cognate antigen has been identified for it. Base quality data are lacking; no much larger clone is found one base away. Library method: the immunoSEQ multiplex PCR assay. TCRdb retrieved this table from immuneACCESS and kept in-frame rearrangements only. Not all clones are present; in checked studies, unresolved V genes account for under half, and no reason is known for the remainder. Across this sample there are roughly 84,000 clones, with about nine tenths seen only once. Of the sample, approximately 15% is held by the ten largest clones. This sample was included in a study of control samples from healthy donors and cancer patients (dated by TCRdb to 2020 to 2021). The clonotype originates from a middle-aged man in good health. Sequencing input: blood.

In nucleotides, the sequence is TGTGCCAGCAAGTTTCAAAGGGACACCGGGGAGCTGTTTTTT. The resulting protein is CASKFQRDTGELFF. The chain is encoded by TRBV6-5 joined to TRBJ2-2, with no confident D gene call. There are 14 amino acids in the CDR3, from cysteine to phenylalanine inclusive. Of all the DNA, just the CDR3 is kept, 42 bases in frame from base 1. The V and J ends are trimmed by 7 bases and 3 bases, leaving 12 bases between them. Via the germline V gene, CDR1 is MNHEY and CDR2 SVGAGI.